This TCR beta chain comes out of a study of CD8+CD57+ T cells in acquired aplastic anemia. TCR beta VDJ combinations and CDR3 sequences were profiled from genomic DNA. One entry per CDR3 protein results from TCRdb running MiXCR on the reads. Found here are about 220,000 distinct CDR3 sequences, 34% of them singletons; the top ten hold 1% to 1.3%. The CDR3 spans 16 residues. The V and J ends lost 5 bases and 0 bases respectively, with 14 bases between them. CDR1 and CDR2 from the germline V gene are SGHAT and FQDESV (reference sequence). This clonotype showed up just a few times. This TCR derives from a human donor in good health, serving as a control. V gene TRBV11-1 combines with J gene TRBJ1-3; D is undetermined. The sequencing input was sorted CD4+, CD8+, or CD8+CD57+ T cells (not recorded which) from PBMCs. CDR3 residues: CASSTYPGISGNTIYF. CDR3 sequence (DNA): TGTGCCAGCAGCACATATCCCGGGATCTCTGGAAACACCATATATTTT.